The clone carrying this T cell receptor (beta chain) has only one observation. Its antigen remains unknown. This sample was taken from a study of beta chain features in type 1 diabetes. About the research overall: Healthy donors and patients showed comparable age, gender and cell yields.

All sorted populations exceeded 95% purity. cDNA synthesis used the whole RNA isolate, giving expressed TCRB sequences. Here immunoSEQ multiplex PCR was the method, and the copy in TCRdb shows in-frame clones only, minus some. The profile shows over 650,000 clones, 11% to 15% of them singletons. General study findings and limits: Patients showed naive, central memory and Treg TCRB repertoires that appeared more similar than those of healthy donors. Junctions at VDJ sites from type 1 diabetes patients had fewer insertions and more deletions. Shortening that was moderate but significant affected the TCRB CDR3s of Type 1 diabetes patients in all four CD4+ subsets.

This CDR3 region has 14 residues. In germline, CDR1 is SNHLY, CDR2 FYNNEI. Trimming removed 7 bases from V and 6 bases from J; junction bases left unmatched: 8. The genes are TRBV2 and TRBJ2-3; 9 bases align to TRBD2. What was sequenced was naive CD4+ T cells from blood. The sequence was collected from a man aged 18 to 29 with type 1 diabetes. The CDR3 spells CASINAGGRDTQYF. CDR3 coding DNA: TGTGCCAGCATTAATGCGGGAGGGCGGGATACGCAGTATTTT.